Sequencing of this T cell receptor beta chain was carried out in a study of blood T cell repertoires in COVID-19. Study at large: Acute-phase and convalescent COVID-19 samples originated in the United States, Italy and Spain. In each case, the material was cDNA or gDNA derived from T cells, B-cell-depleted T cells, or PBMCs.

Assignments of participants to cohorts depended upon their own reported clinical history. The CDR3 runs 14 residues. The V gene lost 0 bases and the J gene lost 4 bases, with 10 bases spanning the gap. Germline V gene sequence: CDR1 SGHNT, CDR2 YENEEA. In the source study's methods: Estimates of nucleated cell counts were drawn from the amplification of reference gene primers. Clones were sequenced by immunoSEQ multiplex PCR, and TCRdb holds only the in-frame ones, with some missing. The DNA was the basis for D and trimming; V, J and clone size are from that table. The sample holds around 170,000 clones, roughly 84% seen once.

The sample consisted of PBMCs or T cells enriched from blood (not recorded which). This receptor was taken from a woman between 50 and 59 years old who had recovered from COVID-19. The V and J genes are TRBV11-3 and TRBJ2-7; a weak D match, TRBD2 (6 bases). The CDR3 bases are TGTGCCAGCAGCTTAGATCGGGAGACTTACGAGCAGTACTTC. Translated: CASSLDRETYEQYF.